The 11 T cell receptor beta chains given below trace back to one sample, sequenced in a study of T cell changes during pregnancy in multiple sclerosis. Clones were sequenced by immunoSEQ multiplex PCR, and TCRdb holds only the in-frame ones, with some missing. The table includes under 45,000 clones, 70% to 90% detected once. The sample in question was CD8+ T cells from peripheral blood mononuclear cells, obtained in the first trimester of pregnancy. The receptors come from a female donor with multiple sclerosis, enrolled in a pregnancy study.

The chain has TRBV27 and TRBJ1-2; D is undetermined. The CDR3 length is 13 residues. Germline lookup yields CDR1 MNHEY and CDR2 SMNVEV (reference sequence). V lost 2 bases to trimming and J lost 2 bases, with 6 bases between them. CDR3 sequence: CASSLNVNYGYTF. The CDR3, as DNA: TGTGCCAGCAGTTTAAATGTAAACTATGGCTACACCTTC.

The chain is built from TRBV7-9 and TRBJ2-7, with D perhaps matching TRBD1 (5 bases). With 8 bases removed from V and 5 bases from J, the gap between germline ends came to 10 bases. Germline V gives CDR1 SEHNR, CDR2 FQNEAQ (reference sequence). The CDR3 contains 11 residues. The CDR3 spells CASFQGNEQYF. CDR3 DNA sequence: TGTGCCAGCTTCCAGGGCAACGAGCAGTACTTC.

This clone was observed a single time. This sequence joins TRBV6-5 and TRBJ1-2; D unclear. The CDR3 is made up of 14 amino acids. Trimming took off 1 base at V and 4 bases at J, with 10 bases between the two ends. CDR1 and CDR2 (germline): MNHEY, SVGAGI. DNA of the CDR3: TGTGCCAGCAGTTACTACCCGGGAAGCTATGGCTACACCTTC. Its protein is CASSYYPGSYGYTF.

The rearrangement uses TRBV6-4 and TRBJ1-1; the match to TRBD1 covers 8 bases. Trimming took 6 bases from V and 1 from J; bases not matched to a gene: 4. The CDR3 sequence is 14 residues long. Germline values: CDR1 MRHNA, CDR2 SNTAGT. The DNA of the CDR3 is TGTGCCAGCAGCGCCGGGACAGGGAACACTGAAGCTTTCTTT. As protein: CASSAGTGNTEAFF.

The chain joins TRBV7-2 to TRBJ1-1; D is perhaps TRBD1 (5 bases). The V and J ends lost 5 bases and 6 bases respectively, with 16 bases between them. CDR1 is SGHTA, CDR2 FQGNSA, per germline. There are 14 residues in the CDR3. The CDR3 bases are TGTGCCAGCAGCCCCGGGGGGGGACCGGCTGAAGCTTTCTTT. It translates to CASSPGGGPAEAFF.

This chain joins TRBV19 and TRBJ2-1; D might be TRBD1 (5 bases). V was pared by 7 bases and J by 8 bases, with 9 bases between. Germline V CDR1 and CDR2: LNHDA, SQIVND (reference sequence). This CDR3 spans 11 amino acids. CDR3 in DNA: TGTGCCAGTACTGGGGCACATGAGCAGTTCTTC. This gives the protein CASTGAHEQFF.

This clone was observed a few times. This chain links TRBV28 with TRBJ2-6, with D maybe TRBD2 (5 bases). V was clipped by 1 base and J by 1 base, with 5 bases between them. CDR3 length equals 15 residues. Germline V gives CDR1 MDHEN, CDR2 SYDVKM. CDR3 region: CASSLSGSGANVLTF. The CDR3 DNA reads as TGTGCCAGCAGTTTATCGGGGTCTGGGGCCAACGTCCTGACTTTC.

The CDR3 DNA reads TGTGCCTCCTCTAGCGGAAATGAGCAGTTCTTC. It is translated as CASSSGNEQFF. V gene TRBV30 combines with J gene TRBJ2-1; 7 positions agree with TRBD2. This CDR3 comprises 11 residues. In germline, CDR1 is GTSNPN, CDR2 SVGIG (reference sequence). The V and J ends lost 7 bases and 7 bases, in that order; junction bases with no gene match: 4.

This chain links TRBV27 with TRBJ2-1, with 13 bases aligning to TRBD2. After removal of 7 bases from V and 7 bases from J, the junction contained 7 bases not matched to a gene. This CDR3 contains 15 residues. Germline V gene lookup returns CDR1 MNHEY and CDR2 SMNVEV (reference sequence). The CDR3 DNA sequence: TGTGCCAGCAACCACGGGACTAGCGGGACGAATGAGCAGTTCTTC. Residues: CASNHGTSGTNEQFF.

This clone is large by share. V gene TRBV23-1 combines with J gene TRBJ1-2; possible D gene TRBD1, 5 bases. TRBV23-1 has ORF status, its function being uncertain. The CDR3 contains 15 residues. V was clipped by 4 bases and J by 4 bases, with 16 bases between them. The CDR3 nucleotides are TGCGCCAGCAGTCGGGGCCGAGTTATGAGCTATGGCTACACCTTC. Amino acid sequence: CASSRGRVMSYGYTF.

The genes are TRBV6-6 and TRBJ2-3, with 8 bases matching TRBD1. From germline, CDR1 is MNHNY and CDR2 SVGAGI (reference sequence). The CDR3 spans 14 residues. V lost 8 bases, J lost 3 bases, and 7 bases stayed unmatched. The CDR3 here is CASAPGQDTDTQYF. CDR3 DNA sequence: TGTGCCAGCGCCCCGGGACAGGATACAGATACGCAGTATTTT.